The sequence of this TCR beta chain was determined in a study of cytomegalovirus exposure and HLA in healthy donors. Points from the study as a whole: Associated with cytomegalovirus, according to the listing, were 150 to 200 TCR beta chains. As confirmed in vitro, three CMV-associated chains were specific for CMV antigens. Diagnosis of cytomegalovirus status made by the classifier reportedly showed high specificity and sensitivity.

This clone was recorded at least ten times. Its antigen is undetermined. The donors were in the roughly 110-subject validation cohort, distinct from the approximately 730-subject first cohort. Germline V CDR1 and CDR2: SGHDT, YYEEEE. V shed 0 bases and J shed 7 bases, with 11 bases lying between them. CDR3 length: 13 residues. Produced via immunoSEQ multiplex PCR; TCRdb's table is partial and in-frame only. This table has 200,000 to 250,000 clones, 83% appearing once. The sample consisted of PBMCs. The chain uses TRBV5-6 and TRBJ2-7; unclear D gene. The sequence derives from a woman under 30 in good health and CMV-seronegative. The CDR3 coding sequence is TGTGCCAGCAGCTTGGGTAGGGTCGGGGAGCAGTACTTC. Protein: CASSLGRVGEQYF.